Ten or more counts support the clone carrying this TCR beta chain. Its antigen remains unidentified. The sample comes from a study of siplizumab effects on memory and regulatory T cells. This CDR3 region has 15 residues. V lost 6 bases to trimming and J lost 7 bases; unmatched junction nucleotides: 11. CDR1 is ENHRY and CDR2 is SYGVKD in the germline V gene. Around 100,000 TCR templates per sample were assayed. Only in-frame clones appear in the TCRdb table, and some are missing; sequencing was by immunoSEQ multiplex PCR. Of tens of thousands of clones in the sample, around four fifths were seen once. Naive, memory, effector memory and TEMRA subsets, all unstimulated, were sequenced in a few donor pairs. Study-level findings and limits: Mappable CD4+ clones that were alloreactive averaged roughly 69% Treg-derived with siplizumab versus approximately 30% in controls. A minor share of alloreactive clones matched unstimulated subsets.

The TCR comes from a human donor in good health. This chain connects TRBV10-3 to TRBJ2-1; TRBD2 matches at 8 bases. The sequenced sample consisted of memory CD4+ T cells sorted from blood. DNA for the CDR3: TGTGCCATCAGGGGGACTAGAGGGGACCTTAATGAGCAGTTCTTC. It encodes CAIRGTRGDLNEQFF.